The next 27 T cell receptor beta chains were all read from a single sample in a study of circulating and synovial CD4+ cells in juvenile arthritis. TCRdb keeps only in-frame clones here, not all; method: immunoSEQ multiplex PCR. The sample holds about 32,000 clones; over 90% are singletons and the top ten take 0.6% to 0.85%. Sample: CD4+ T cells from blood. These TCRs come from a human donor with juvenile idiopathic arthritis.

V gene TRBV28 combines with J gene TRBJ2-7, with TRBD2 identical over 7 bases. This CDR3 region has 13 residues. With 6 bases clipped from V and 4 bases from J, the junction kept 6 bases outside the gene matches. The germline gives CDR1 MDHEN, CDR2 SYDVKM. The CDR3 nucleotides are TGTGCCAGCAGGCCGGGGGGTGGGTACGAGCAGTACTTC. The encoded protein is CASRPGGGYEQYF.

This clone turned up a few times. The CDR3 DNA is TGTGCCAGCAGTTATTCGGGACAGGCGAATCAGCCCCAGCATTTT. Protein product: CASSYSGQANQPQHF. The rearrangement joins TRBV6-5 to TRBJ1-5; 8 bases agree with TRBD1. This CDR3 has 15 amino acids. Looked up from germline, CDR1 is MNHEY and CDR2 is SVGAGI. J lost 4 bases, V lost 3 bases, and 5 bases had no gene match.

CDR3 protein: CASRQSYSNQPQHF. The CDR3 bases are TGTGCCAGTAGACAGTCCTATAGCAATCAGCCCCAGCATTTT. The chain links TRBV19 to TRBJ1-5; no clear D gene. Germline-derived CDR1 and CDR2 are LNHDA and SQIVND (reference sequence). Trimming shortened V by 6 bases and J by 0 bases, and 9 bases separated the two germline ends. The CDR3 contains 14 residues.

This chain joins TRBV19 and TRBJ1-5; D is possibly TRBD1 (5 bases). This CDR3 region has 16 residues. V was trimmed by 5 bases and J by 5 bases, leaving 19 bases between them. The V gene's germline CDR1 is LNHDA and CDR2 SQIVND (reference sequence). The CDR3: CASSFYLGGKDQPQHF. Written as DNA, the CDR3 is TGTGCCAGTAGTTTTTATTTGGGGGGAAAGGATCAGCCCCAGCATTTT.

The V call is TRBV6-1, the J call TRBJ2-6; 8 positions agree with TRBD1. J gave up 0 bases and V 4 bases, and 8 bases lay outside the gene matches. The germline gives CDR1 MNHNS, CDR2 SASEGT. There are 18 residues in the CDR3. As DNA, the CDR3 is TGTGCCAGCAGTGCTTCATGGACAGGGAACTCTGGGGCCAACGTCCTGACTTTC. This encodes CASSASWTGNSGANVLTF.

The chain combines TRBV2 with TRBJ1-2; D not certain. Trimming cost V 3 bases and J 8 bases, with 16 bases left between them. This CDR3 is 14 amino acids long. Germline loops: CDR1 SNHLY, CDR2 FYNNEI. The CDR3 DNA reads TGTGCCAGCAGTGATTTGAGGAATGCCCGAGGCTACACCTTC. This translates into CASSDLRNARGYTF.

CDR3 protein: CASSLRGLATTNEQFF. CDR3 coding DNA: TGTGCCAGCAGCTTAAGGGGACTAGCTACAACCAATGAGCAGTTCTTC. The rearrangement joins TRBV7-3 to TRBJ2-1, with 9 bases lining up with TRBD2. V shed 1 base and J 6 bases; nucleotides not matched to a gene: 7. This CDR3 is 16 amino acids long. Germline values: CDR1 SGHTA, CDR2 FQGTGA.

J is TRBJ1-2 and V is TRBV28; 11 bases map to TRBD1. The V gene's germline CDR1 is MDHEN and CDR2 SYDVKM. This CDR3 comprises 16 residues. V was clipped by 2 bases and J by 4 bases; unmatched bases: 6. In DNA form, the CDR3 reads TGTGCCAGCAGTTTACGATCCGGGACAGGGGGCTATGGCTACACCTTC. Translating gives CASSLRSGTGGYGYTF.

The CDR3 loop is CASSEVFEANEQYF. The CDR3 DNA reads TGTGCCAGCAGTGAAGTCTTCGAGGCTAACGAGCAGTACTTC. The V and J genes are TRBV6-1 and TRBJ2-7; D remains ambiguous. CDR3 size: 14 residues. Germline V gene sequence: CDR1 MNHNS, CDR2 SASEGT. V lost 1 base to trimming and J lost 5 bases, with 12 bases between them.

This clone was recorded only once. The J gene is TRBJ1-3, the V gene TRBV7-6; possibly TRBD1 for D (6 bases). Germline values: CDR1 SGHVS, CDR2 FNYEAQ. The ends were cut back, 2 bases at V and 0 bases at J, with 14 bases in the middle. The CDR3 consists of 17 residues. The CDR3 bases are TGTGCCAGCAGCTTACGCCCAGGGGCGAGCTCTGGAAACACCATATATTTT. Translated, it gives CASSLRPGASSGNTIYF.

The chain has TRBV7-3 and TRBJ2-2; 9 bases are shared with TRBD1. The V gene end was trimmed by 4 bases and the J gene end by 4 bases; junction bases not matched to a gene: 7. Germline V gives CDR1 SGHTA, CDR2 FQGTGA. This CDR3 contains 16 residues. CDR3: CASSSHRGQGTGELFF. The CDR3 nucleotides are TGTGCCAGCAGCTCCCACAGGGGGCAGGGCACCGGGGAGCTGTTTTTT.

The chain couples TRBV5-6 to TRBJ1-1, with D perhaps TRBD1 (6 bases). The germline gives CDR1 SGHDT, CDR2 YYEEEE. This CDR3 is 14 amino acids long. V was shortened by 4 bases and J by 3 bases, with 13 bases between the two germline ends. The DNA for the CDR3 is TGTGCCAGCAGCCTGTGGACAGCGGACACTGAAGCTTTCTTT. Protein sequence: CASSLWTADTEAFF.

The V gene is TRBV13, the J gene TRBJ2-7; D gene unclear. The ends were cut back, 5 bases at V and 6 bases at J, with 14 bases in the middle. CDR1 and CDR2 (germline): PRHDT, FYEKMQ (reference sequence). The CDR3 has 13 amino acids. CDR3 sequence reads: CASSPPRSGEQYF. The CDR3, as DNA: TGTGCCAGCAGCCCCCCCCGGTCGGGCGAGCAGTACTTC.

This chain links TRBV11-2 with TRBJ2-5, with TRBD2 matching over 16 bases. The CDR3 covers 17 residues. Germline V gives CDR1 SGHAT, CDR2 FQNNGV. The V and J ends lost 5 bases and 3 bases, in that order; junction bases with no gene match: 6. The CDR3 reads CASSPGTSGGGEETQYF. CDR3 coding DNA: TGTGCCAGCAGCCCGGGGACTAGCGGGGGGGGAGAAGAGACCCAGTACTTC.

The chain recombines TRBV6-5 with TRBJ1-2, with a tentative D call TRBD1 (6 bases). This CDR3 contains 13 residues. Germline assignment: CDR1 MNHEY and CDR2 SVGAGI. V dropped 6 bases and J dropped 3 bases, with 11 bases sitting between them. The CDR3 DNA follows: TGTGCCAGCAGGGTGACAGGCCACTATGGCTACACCTTC. The encoded protein is CASRVTGHYGYTF.

V is TRBV10-3 and J is TRBJ1-3; 7 bases match TRBD1. The length of the CDR3 is 15 residues. The V and J ends lost 0 bases and 3 bases, in that order; junction bases with no gene match: 2. Germline V lookup: CDR1 ENHRY, CDR2 SYGVKD. The CDR3, as DNA: TGTGCCATCAGTGAGTCGCGGGACAGTGGAAACACCATATATTTT. Translated: CAISESRDSGNTIYF.

This clone was detected only once. The rearrangement joins TRBV12-5 to TRBJ2-3; TRBD2 aligns across 12 bases. Germline V gene lookup returns CDR1 LGHNT and CDR2 FRNRAP. The CDR3 length is 19 residues. The trim removed 0 bases at V and 3 bases at J, leaving 10 bases unmatched. This CDR3 is CASGLVLWASGGATDTQYF. The DNA of the CDR3 is TGTGCTAGTGGTTTGGTACTCTGGGCTAGCGGGGGGGCAACAGATACGCAGTATTTT.

The chain recombines TRBV7-3 with TRBJ2-7; 8 positions match TRBD2. The CDR3 spans 17 residues. Germline V CDR1 and CDR2: SGHTA, FQGTGA. Germline trimming cut 1 base from V and 1 base from J; bases unmatched to any gene: 9. This chain's CDR3 is CASSLNPGLAGSYEQYF. Here the CDR3 DNA reads TGTGCCAGCAGCTTAAACCCCGGGCTAGCGGGTTCCTACGAGCAGTACTTC.

The chain uses TRBV6-5 and TRBJ2-7; 9 nucleotides align to TRBD1. This CDR3 has 14 residues. The ends lost 6 bases at V and 3 bases at J; junction bases unmatched: 6. Germline V gene data show CDR1 as MNHEY and CDR2 as SVGAGI. CDR3 DNA: TGTGCCAGCAGGGTGGACAGGGGAGGCTACGAGCAGTACTTC. It encodes CASRVDRGGYEQYF.

The chain employs TRBV7-8 and TRBJ1-1, with D perhaps matching TRBD1 (6 bases). Germline lookup yields CDR1 SGHVS and CDR2 FQNEAQ. This CDR3 has 15 residues. Trimming pared 1 base from V and 5 bases from J, leaving 14 bases between. The CDR3 DNA is TGTGCCAGCAGCTTAGATCAAAAGCAGGGGACTGAAGCTTTCTTT. The encoded protein is CASSLDQKQGTEAFF.

Note on this clone: The junction shows a germline mismatch at one end, possibly a read error. The chain carries TRBV7-7 and TRBJ2-7; possible D gene TRBD1, 7 bases. The CDR3 is 14 amino acids. Germline values: CDR1 SSHAT, CDR2 FNYEAQ (reference sequence). DNA for the CDR3: TGTGCTAGCAGCTTAGGCGCGCAGGGGGGCGAGCAGTACTTC. It codes for CASSLGAQGGEQYF. Combining the CDR3 with reference TRBV7-7 and TRBJ2-7 gives the whole variable domain GAGVSQSPRYKVTKRGQDVTLRCDPISSHATLYWYQQALGQGPEFLTYFNYEAQPDKSGLPSDRFSAERPEGSISTLTIQRTEQRDSAMYRCASSLGAQGGEQYFGPGTRLTVT.

The chain recombines TRBV10-3 with TRBJ1-1; 7 positions agree with TRBD1. V dropped 3 bases and J dropped 6; count of bases not matched to a gene: 7. CDR1 ENHRY and CDR2 SYGVKD come from the germline V gene. This CDR3 has 14 amino acids. The CDR3 bases are TGTGCCATCAGTGAACGACAGGGCTATGCTGAAGCTTTCTTT. Encoded protein: CAISERQGYAEAFF.

This chain links TRBV5-1 with TRBJ2-5, with TRBD1 identical over 9 bases. Germline CDR1 and CDR2: SGHRS and YFSETQ. This CDR3 region has 14 residues. The V and J ends lost 4 bases and 3 bases, in that order; junction bases with no gene match: 4. CDR3 nucleotides: TGCGCCAGCAGCCGTCGGACAGGGGAAGAGACCCAGTACTTC. Translation gives CASSRRTGEETQYF. Drawing the rest from reference TRBV5-1 and TRBJ2-5, the complete variable domain is KAGVTQTPRYLIKTRGQQVTLSCSPISGHRSVSWYQQTPGQGLQFLFEYFSETQRNKGNFPGRFSGRQFSNSRSEMNVSTLELGDSALYLCASSRRTGEETQYFGPGTRLLVL.

The V and J genes are TRBV6-5 and TRBJ2-7, with a weak D call TRBD1 (6 bases). Germline assignment: CDR1 MNHEY and CDR2 SVGAGI. The CDR3 is 15 residues long. V was shortened by 5 bases and J by 4 bases, with 18 bases between the two germline ends. CDR3 residues: CASSVQGFADYEQYF. CDR3 coding DNA: TGTGCCAGCAGTGTACAGGGCTTTGCGGATTACGAGCAGTACTTC.

The gene calls are TRBV6-5 and TRBJ2-1, with D uncertain. The length of the CDR3 is 13 residues. Between the trimmed V and J ends, which lost 4 bases and 2 bases, there was a span of 6 bases. Germline lookup yields CDR1 MNHEY and CDR2 SVGAGI. CDR3 loop: CASSSQAYNEQFF. As DNA, the CDR3 is TGTGCCAGCAGTTCACAAGCCTACAATGAGCAGTTCTTC.

V and J are TRBV30 and TRBJ2-5; a possible D gene is TRBD2 (6 bases). CDR3 length: 16 amino acids. V lost 4 bases and J lost 7, with 25 bases in between. Germline lookup yields CDR1 GTSNPN and CDR2 SVGIG (reference sequence). The CDR3 loop is CAWKSAPGGSVGTQYF. DNA for the CDR3: TGTGCCTGGAAGTCAGCACCCGGGGGAAGTGTGGGGACCCAGTACTTC.

V is TRBV12-5 and J is TRBJ2-1; 9 bases map to TRBD1. The V gene end was trimmed by 1 base and the J gene end by 7 bases; junction bases not matched to a gene: 14. Germline V CDR1 and CDR2: LGHNT, FRNRAP. This CDR3 spans 18 amino acids. CDR3 DNA sequence: TGTGCTAGTGGTTTGGAACTAAAAACAGGGGGCCGGGTAAATGAGCAGTTCTTC. Translating gives CASGLELKTGGRVNEQFF.